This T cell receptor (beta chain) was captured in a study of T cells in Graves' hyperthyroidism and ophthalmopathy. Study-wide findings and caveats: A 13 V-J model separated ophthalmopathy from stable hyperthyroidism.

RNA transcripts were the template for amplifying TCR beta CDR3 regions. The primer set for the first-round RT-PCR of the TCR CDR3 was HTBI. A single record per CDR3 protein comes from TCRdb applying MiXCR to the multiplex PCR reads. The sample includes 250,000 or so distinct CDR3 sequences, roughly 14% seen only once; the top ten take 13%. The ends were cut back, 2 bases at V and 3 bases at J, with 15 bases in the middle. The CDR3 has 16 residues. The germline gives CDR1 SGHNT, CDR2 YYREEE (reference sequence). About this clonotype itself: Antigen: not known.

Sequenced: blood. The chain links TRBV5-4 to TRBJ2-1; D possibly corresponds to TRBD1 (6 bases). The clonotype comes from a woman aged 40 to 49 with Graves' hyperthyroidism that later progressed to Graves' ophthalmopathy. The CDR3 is CASSLGGQLGYNEQFF. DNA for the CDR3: TGTGCCAGCAGCTTAGGAGGACAGCTCGGCTACAATGAGCAGTTCTTC. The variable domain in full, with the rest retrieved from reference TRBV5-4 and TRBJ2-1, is ETGVTQSPTHLIKTRGQQVTLRCSSQSGHNTVSWYQQALGQGPQFIFQYYREEENGRGNFPPRFSGLQFPNYSSELNVNALELDDSALYLCASSLGGQLGYNEQFFGPGTRLTVL.